The rows below give T cell receptor beta chains drawn from one sample of a study of cytomegalovirus exposure and HLA in healthy donors. Repertoires were generated with immunoSEQ multiplex PCR, while TCRdb's copy carries only in-frame clones and drops some. This table holds some 160,000 clones, 60% to 80% found once. Sequencing was done on a sample of PBMCs. Receptor source: a woman aged 25 to 39 in good health and CMV-seronegative. Each CDR3 is given with its conserved first and last residue. Each record gives: J gene, clone size, D gene, V gene, CDR3 protein, CDR3 DNA. D genes are given only for firm matches. A row's size may be missing; if present it is once, few, many or a size class.

TRBJ2-7 - - TRBV5-1 CASSSRDFPYEQYF TGCGCCAGCAGCTCCCGGGACTTTCCCTACGAGCAGTACTTC
TRBJ2-7 - - TRBV7-8 CASSLEREQYF TGTGCCAGCAGCTTAGAGCGGGAGCAGTACTTC
TRBJ2-7 - TRBD2 TRBV11-2 CASSSSPSGGPYEQYF TGTGCCAGCAGCTCCAGCCCAAGCGGGGGACCCTACGAGCAGTACTTC
TRBJ2-3 - TRBD2 TRBV7-3 CASSLFASGPTDTQYF TGTGCCAGCAGCTTATTTGCTAGCGGACCCACAGATACGCAGTATTTT
TRBJ2-2 - TRBD2 TRBV5-4 CASSAGGRGEGGELFF TGTGCCAGCAGCGCCGGAGGGAGGGGTGAGGGCGGGGAGCTGTTTTTT
TRBJ2-7 - - TRBV30 CAWSVGSGSYEQYF TGTGCCTGGAGTGTGGGGTCGGGGTCCTACGAGCAGTACTTC
TRBJ1-5 - TRBD1 TRBV5-4 CASSRSPQTGDQPQHF TGTGCCAGCAGCCGATCCCCCCAGACAGGGGATCAGCCCCAGCATTTT
TRBJ1-2 - TRBD1 TRBV5-6 CASSLVPGTADSYGYTF TGTGCCAGCAGCTTGGTGCCCGGGACAGCCGATAGCTATGGCTACACCTTC
TRBJ2-7 - TRBD1 TRBV18 CASSPRSGAPGQGAREQYF TGTGCCAGCTCACCAAGAAGCGGGGCCCCCGGACAGGGGGCCAGAGAGCAGTACTTC
TRBJ1-2 - TRBD1 TRBV19 CASSPRPTGRVGYTF TGTGCCAGTAGTCCCCGTCCGACAGGGCGGGTAGGCTACACCTTC
TRBJ2-5 few TRBD1 TRBV7-9 CASNLGQGAQETQYF TGTGCCAGCAACTTGGGACAGGGGGCCCAAGAGACCCAGTACTTC
TRBJ2-2 - TRBD1 TRBV5-4 CASSFQGAVAGELFF TGTGCCAGCAGCTTTCAGGGGGCAGTTGCCGGGGAGCTGTTTTTT
TRBJ1-4 - TRBD1 TRBV19 CASSSVGQRPANEKLFF TGTGCCAGTAGTAGCGTGGGACAGAGACCGGCTAATGAAAAACTGTTTTTT
TRBJ1-5 - - TRBV5-5 CASSDLEVSNQPQHF TGTGCCAGCAGCGATCTCGAGGTTAGCAATCAGCCCCAGCATTTT
TRBJ2-7 few - TRBV7-9 CSSSLFGQSINSYEQYF TGTTCCAGCAGCTTATTTGGACAGTCGATAAACTCATACGAGCAGTACTTC
TRBJ2-3 - TRBD1 TRBV6-5 CASSSTGLGDTQYF TGTGCCAGCAGTTCGACAGGGCTTGGAGATACGCAGTATTTT
TRBJ2-7 - - TRBV2 CASSARGPYEQYF TGTGCCAGCAGTGCAAGGGGTCCCTACGAGCAGTACTTC
TRBJ2-7 - TRBD1 TRBV5-4 CASSPRDRFSYEQYF TGTGCCAGCAGCCCCCGGGACAGGTTCTCCTACGAGCAGTACTTC
TRBJ1-3 - - TRBV23-1 CASKQPLTNSGNTIYF TGCGCCAGCAAACAGCCGTTAACGAACTCTGGAAACACCATATATTTT
TRBJ1-1 once - TRBV5-4 CASSFSGAEAFF TGTGCCAGCAGCTTCTCAGGGGCTGAAGCTTTCTTT
TRBJ1-5 once - TRBV7-2 CASSLGGPGQPQHF TGTGCCAGCAGCTTAGGGGGGCCGGGGCAGCCCCAGCATTTT
TRBJ2-3 - TRBD2 TRBV19 CASSIAGGALDTQYF TGTGCCAGTAGTATAGCCGGGGGGGCCTTGGATACGCAGTATTTT
TRBJ2-2 - TRBD2 TRBV6-1 CASSVGQTSVTGELFF TGTGCCAGCAGTGTCGGCCAAACTAGCGTCACCGGGGAGCTGTTTTTT
TRBJ1-1 - - TRBV2 CASKAPRYTEAFF TGTGCCAGCAAGGCCCCCAGGTATACTGAAGCTTTCTTT
TRBJ2-4 - TRBD2 TRBV5-1 CASSSTGTSGGLAKNIQYF TGCGCCAGCAGCTCCACCGGGACTAGCGGAGGATTAGCCAAAAACATTCAGTACTTC
TRBJ2-7 - - TRBV5-6 CAGSSTSYEQYF TGTGCCGGCAGTTCGACATCCTACGAGCAGTACTTC
TRBJ2-3 few TRBD2 TRBV10-3 CAISETERAGSTDTQYF TGTGCCATCAGTGAGACCGAGCGAGCGGGGAGCACAGATACGCAGTATTTT
TRBJ1-6 - - TRBV6-1 CASRNRSNSPLHF TGTGCCAGCAGAAACAGGTCTAATTCACCCCTCCACTTT
TRBJ2-3 - TRBD2 TRBV4-2 CASSQDPTSSDTQYF TGTGCCAGCAGCCAAGATCCGACTAGCTCAGATACGCAGTATTTT
TRBJ1-1 - - TRBV13 CASSFQGLHTEAFF TGTGCCAGCAGCTTTCAAGGACTTCACACTGAAGCTTTCTTT
TRBJ2-1 - TRBD2 TRBV6-1 CASTWTRPHEQFF TGTGCCAGCACATGGACTAGACCTCATGAGCAGTTCTTC
TRBJ1-1 - - TRBV5-4 CASSPTGRAANTEAFF TGTGCCAGCAGCCCAACGGGGAGGGCGGCCAACACTGAAGCTTTCTTT
TRBJ2-7 - TRBD2 TRBV9 CASSFTLAGVYEQYF TGTGCCAGCAGCTTCACCCTAGCGGGGGTTTACGAGCAGTACTTC
TRBJ2-7 few - TRBV5-1 CASSAGDALEQYF TGCGCCAGCAGCGCGGGTGATGCCCTCGAGCAGTACTTC
TRBJ1-1 - - TRBV6-1 CASTGTIGTEAFF TGTGCCAGCACGGGGACAATCGGCACTGAAGCTTTCTTT
TRBJ1-1 few - TRBV29-1 CSVSTEVTEAFF TGCAGCGTTTCGACAGAGGTCACTGAAGCTTTCTTT
TRBJ2-1 - - TRBV5-1 CASSAGLQALNEQFF TGCGCCAGCAGCGCGGGACTCCAAGCCCTAAATGAGCAGTTCTTC
TRBJ1-1 - - TRBV30 CAWSIPGRSEAFF TGTGCCTGGAGTATACCAGGCAGATCTGAAGCTTTCTTT
TRBJ1-3 few TRBD1 TRBV28 CASSRGTGGSGNTIYF TGTGCCAGCAGTAGAGGGACAGGGGGATCTGGAAACACCATATATTTT
TRBJ2-1 - - TRBV7-9 CASSLAGGPSNEQFF TGTGCCAGCAGCTTAGCGGGGGGACCTTCCAATGAGCAGTTCTTC
TRBJ2-1 - TRBD2 TRBV5-1 CASSLRGLAGGYNEQFF TGCGCCAGCAGCTTGAGGGGACTAGCGGGGGGGTACAATGAGCAGTTCTTC
TRBJ2-4 - - TRBV30 CAWSRTVKNIQYF TGTGCCTGGAGTAGGACAGTTAAAAACATTCAGTACTTC
TRBJ2-5 - TRBD2 TRBV27 CASSPYLETSVKTQYF TGTGCCAGCAGTCCCTATCTGGAGACTAGCGTAAAGACCCAGTACTTC
TRBJ2-3 - TRBD1 TRBV5-1 CASSPTGGSDTQYF TGCGCCAGCTCCCCGACAGGGGGCTCAGATACGCAGTATTTT
TRBJ1-1 - - TRBV5-8 CASSRGWQSTAAFF TGTGCCAGCAGCAGGGGGTGGCAGTCCACAGCAGCTTTCTTT
TRBJ1-2 - TRBD1 TRBV5-1 CASSLANRSVGPTGHKENYGYTF TGCGCCAGCAGCTTGGCCAACAGGTCAGTCGGACCGACAGGGCATAAGGAGAACTATGGCTACACCTTC
TRBJ2-7 few TRBD2 TRBV9 CASSVSSGADSYEQYF TGTGCCAGCAGCGTAAGTAGCGGGGCCGACTCCTACGAGCAGTACTTC
TRBJ1-1 - TRBD1 TRBV19 CASSLNIPGGTEAFF TGTGCCAGTAGTCTAAATATCCCAGGGGGCACTGAAGCTTTCTTT
TRBJ2-1 - - TRBV19 CASSILTGSSYNEQFF TGTGCCAGTAGTATACTAACAGGGAGCTCCTACAATGAGCAGTTCTTC
TRBJ2-1 - TRBD1 TRBV28 CASSQTGGGYNEQFF TGTGCCAGCAGTCAAACAGGGGGCGGGTACAATGAGCAGTTCTTC
TRBJ2-3 - - TRBV21-1 CASSKYFGGNTDTQYF TGTGCCAGCAGCAAATATTTCGGAGGGAACACAGATACGCAGTATTTT
TRBJ1-3 - - TRBV5-1 CASSSGGSGNTIYF TGCGCCAGCAGCTCCGGCGGTTCTGGAAACACCATATATTTT
TRBJ2-5 once TRBD2 TRBV15 CATSREAGVAQETQYF TGTGCCACCAGCAGAGAAGCGGGGGTCGCCCAAGAGACCCAGTACTTC
TRBJ1-2 - - TRBV25-1 CASSASVAKSGYTF TGTGCCAGCAGTGCCTCCGTCGCGAAGAGTGGCTACACCTTC
TRBJ2-1 - TRBD2 TRBV2 CASSRLASYNEQFF TGTGCCAGCAGTCGACTAGCGTCCTACAATGAGCAGTTCTTC